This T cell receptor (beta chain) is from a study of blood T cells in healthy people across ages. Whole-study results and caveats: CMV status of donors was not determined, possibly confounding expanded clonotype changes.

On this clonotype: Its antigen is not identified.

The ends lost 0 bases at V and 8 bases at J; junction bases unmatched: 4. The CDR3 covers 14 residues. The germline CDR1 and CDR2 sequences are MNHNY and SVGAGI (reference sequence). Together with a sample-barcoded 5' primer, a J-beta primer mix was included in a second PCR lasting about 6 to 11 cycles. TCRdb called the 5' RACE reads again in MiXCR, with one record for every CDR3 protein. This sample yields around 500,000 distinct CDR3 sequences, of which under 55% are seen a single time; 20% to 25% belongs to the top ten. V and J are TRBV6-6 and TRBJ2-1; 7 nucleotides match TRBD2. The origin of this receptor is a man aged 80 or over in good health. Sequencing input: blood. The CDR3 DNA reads TGTGCCAGCAGTTACTCGGGGCTAGCGGATGAGCAGTTCTTC. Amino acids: CASSYSGLADEQFF.